The clone carrying this TCR beta chain was observed a handful of times. Its antigen is unknown. Unique molecular identifiers were used in preparing the TCRbeta library. TCRdb re-derived calls from the PCR reads in MiXCR, one entry per CDR3 protein. The sample records about 980,000 distinct CDR3 sequences, about 29% being singletons. The source of the sample is a study of T-cell reconstitution after alpha-beta-depleted transplantation in children. Study conclusions and caveats: TCRbeta diversity was high at day 60 in some patients (a result of surviving recipient T cells and thymic progenitors). The origin of alpha-beta T cells about two months after transplant was reportedly several hundred expanded graft clones. T-cell numbers and diversity one year post-transplant derived largely from freshly generated T cells.

The V gene lost 4 bases and the J gene lost 5 bases, with 14 bases spanning the gap. This CDR3 spans 13 amino acids. Germline V gene lookup returns CDR1 SQVTM and CDR2 ANQGSEA. The receptor comes from a boy younger than two who had a stem cell transplant for SCID, so the T cells may come from the graft donor. The sample consisted of PBMCs, mostly from graft donor cells, taken 360 days after TCRalphabeta/CD19-depleted stem cell transplant. The J gene is TRBJ2-5, the V gene TRBV29-1; tentatively, D is TRBD1 (5 bases). CDR3 in amino acids: CSVGGYIGETQYF. As DNA, the CDR3 is TGCAGCGTTGGGGGCTACATAGGGGAGACCCAGTACTTC. Based on the CDR3 plus reference TRBV29-1 and TRBJ2-5, the full variable domain is SAVISQKPSRDICQRGTSLTIQCQVDSQVTMMFWYRQQPGQSLTLIATANQGSEATYESGFVIDKFPISRPNLTFSTLTVSNMSPEDSSIYLCSVGGYIGETQYFGPGTRLLVL.